This T cell receptor beta chain was captured by sequencing in a study of blood T cell repertoires in COVID-19. Overall study context: Material from acute and convalescent COVID-19 was sourced from the United States, Italy and Spain. Sources were T cells, B-cell-depleted T cells, or PBMCs; the material itself was cDNA or gDNA.

The table lists this clone with a few counts. Methods used by the authors: Nucleated cell counts were estimated from reference gene primer amplification. Here immunoSEQ multiplex PCR was the method, and the copy in TCRdb shows in-frame clones only, minus some. V, J and clone size reflect that table, while D and trimming were determined from the DNA. The repertoire consists of about 270,000 clones, with approximately 87% occurring once and the leading ten covering roughly 12%. One Seattle source followed patients from active infection through their disease course. The source is a woman aged 30 to 39 with COVID-19, enrolled during active disease. Source material: peripheral blood.

The CDR3 loop reads CASSLTGGEPQHF. The CDR3, as DNA: TGTGCCAGCAGCTTGACGGGAGGCGAGCCCCAGCATTTT. The chain uses TRBV7-9 and TRBJ1-5, with D uncertain. This CDR3 is built from 13 residues. V lost 3 bases, J lost 8 bases, and 11 bases lay in between. Germline lookup yields CDR1 SEHNR and CDR2 FQNEAQ (reference sequence).